These 12 T cell receptor beta chains share one sample of origin, sequenced in a study of spatial heterogeneity in lung cancer. No antigen has been identified for these receptors. Sample time point: sample taken at primary tumor resection. General study points: Tumoral mutation counts were tracked by counts of expanded intratumoral alpha and beta TCRs.

Via MiXCR, TCRdb re-called the 5' RACE reads, giving one row per CDR3 protein. The data hold over 5,500 distinct CDR3 sequences, with 14% observed a single time. Source: lung tumor tissue, taken at surgery. These receptors were obtained from a male donor with early-stage non-small cell lung cancer.

This clonotype was observed a few times. Since the library was made to target alpha chains, this beta chain is a stray read and its abundance is not meaningful. The chain uses TRBV4-3 and TRBJ2-3; D not certain. CDR3 length: 19 residues. V dropped 0 bases and J dropped 0 bases, with 19 bases sitting between them. CDR1 and CDR2 (germline): LGHNA, YSLEER. The chain's CDR3 is CASSQDPQIGLSSTDTQYF. In DNA, the CDR3 is TGCGCCAGCAGCCAAGACCCCCAGATCGGATTGTCTAGCACAGATACGCAGTATTTT.

As to this clonotype: For a library built for alpha chains, this beta chain is a stray read; little rests on its size. The chain combines TRBV11-2 with TRBJ2-3, with D tentatively TRBD2 (6 bases). Per germline, CDR1 SGHAT and CDR2 FQNNGV. CDR3 size: 14 residues. V was pared by 6 bases and J by 0 bases, with 10 bases between. CDR3 bases: TGTGCCAGCAGTCCGGGACTCAGCACAGATACGCAGTATTTT. This gives the protein CASSPGLSTDTQYF.

This clonotype was seen repeatedly, ten times or more. Since the library was made to target alpha chains, this beta chain is a stray read and its abundance is not meaningful. This rearrangement joins TRBV6-5 to TRBJ2-4; maybe TRBD2 (6 bases). Trimming took off 6 bases at V and 2 bases at J, with 26 bases between the two ends. The CDR3 consists of 19 residues. The germline gives CDR1 MNHEY, CDR2 SVGAGI. The CDR3 loop is CASRSHSRSGSGSKNIQYF. The CDR3 region has the DNA TGTGCCAGCAGGTCTCACTCTCGTTCCGGGAGTGGGTCCAAAAACATTCAGTACTTC.

This clonotype is deemed medium-sized. Because the library targeted alpha chains, this beta chain is an off-target read whose size means little. Here the CDR3 DNA reads TGCAGTGCTAGAGAGGGGGGGTTTCTGCGCAAAAACATTCAGTACTTC. It specifies CSAREGGFLRKNIQYF. This chain connects TRBV20-1 to TRBJ2-4, with 7 positions matching TRBD2. J gave up 3 bases and V 0 bases, and 8 bases lay outside the gene matches. The germline V gene encodes CDR1 DFQATT and CDR2 SNEGSKA (reference sequence). The CDR3 loop spans 16 amino acids.

Details on this clonotype: This beta chain turned up in a library designed for alpha chains; as an off-target read, its abundance says little. The V gene is TRBV29-1, the J gene TRBJ2-5; D may correspond to TRBD1 or TRBD2 (6 bases each). CDR1 is SQVTM, CDR2 ANQGSEA, per germline. The CDR3 has 12 residues. CDR3 sequence (DNA): TGCAACGGAAATACGGGGGCGGAGACCCAGTACTTC. As protein: CNGNTGAETQYF. The full variable domain, rest sourced from reference TRBV29-1 and TRBJ2-5, is SAVISQKPSRDICQRGTSLTIQCQVDSQVTMMFWYRQQPGQSLTLIATANQGSEATYESGFVIDKFPISRPNLTFSTLTVSNMSPEDSSIYLCNGNTGAETQYFGPGTRLLVL.

By share, this clonotype counts as medium-sized. A library made for alpha chains picked up this beta chain off target, so its size means little. The V call is TRBV5-1, the J call TRBJ2-7, with 12 bases identical to TRBD2. The CDR3 loop spans 15 amino acids. The V gene end was trimmed by 3 bases and the J gene end by 4 bases; junction bases not matched to a gene: 5. Germline lookup yields CDR1 SGHRS and CDR2 YFSETQ. The CDR3 region is CASSSTGTSGYEQYF. CDR3 DNA: TGCGCCAGCAGCTCGACGGGGACTAGCGGGTACGAGCAGTACTTC. Complete variable domain (other parts from reference TRBV5-1 and TRBJ2-7): KAGVTQTPRYLIKTRGQQVTLSCSPISGHRSVSWYQQTPGQGLQFLFEYFSETQRNKGNFPGRFSGRQFSNSRSEMNVSTLELGDSALYLCASSSTGTSGYEQYFGPGTRLTVT.

This clonotype was seen at least ten times. Because this beta chain is a stray read in a library intended to capture alpha chains, its abundance should not be given much weight. The V and J genes are TRBV28 and TRBJ1-2, with D perhaps TRBD1 (6 bases). The CDR3 totals 13 residues. CDR1 MDHEN and CDR2 SYDVKM come from the germline V gene. V lost 5 bases and J 5 bases, leaving 12 bases between the germline ends. The CDR3 nucleotides are TGTGCCAGCAGTAGGGGGACACCGTATGGCTACACCTTC. Its protein is CASSRGTPYGYTF.

This clonotype is medium-sized within its sample. Since the library was made to target alpha chains, this beta chain is a stray read and its abundance is not meaningful. V gene TRBV28 combines with J gene TRBJ1-6; D is uncertain. This CDR3 contains 16 residues. Germline V gives CDR1 MDHEN, CDR2 SYDVKM. The germline V and J ends were trimmed by 2 bases and 7 bases, with 15 bases remaining between them. The DNA of the CDR3 is TGTGCCAGCAGTTTAATGCGGCCCCGAGGGAATTCACCCCTCCACTTT. Encoded protein: CASSLMRPRGNSPLHF.

In its sample, this clonotype was seen a few times. This beta chain is an off-target read within a library intended for alpha chains, so its frequency means little. The chain employs TRBV10-3 and TRBJ2-3; 8 bases align to TRBD2. The germline CDR1 and CDR2 sequences are ENHRY and SYGVKD. With V trimmed by 4 bases and J by 0 bases, 3 bases remained unmatched. The CDR3 is made up of 15 amino acids. The CDR3 DNA sequence: TGTGCCATCAGTGCGGCTAGCGGGAGCACAGATACGCAGTATTTT. Protein: CAISAASGSTDTQYF.

Worth noting for this clonotype: Being off target in a library aimed at alpha chains, this beta chain has a size of little meaning. The J gene is TRBJ2-5, the V gene TRBV6-2 or TRBV6-3, with 11 bases that match TRBD2. Germline V CDR1 and CDR2: MNHEY, SVGEGT. CDR3 length: 14 residues. Trimming removed 5 bases from V and 2 bases from J; junction bases left unmatched: 1. The CDR3 loop is CASSPSGGQETQYF. Here the CDR3 DNA reads TGTGCCAGCAGTCCTAGCGGGGGGCAAGAGACCCAGTACTTC.

This clonotype was found many times. This beta chain is an unintended read in a library built for alpha chains; its size means little. J is TRBJ1-5 and V is TRBV15, with D tentatively TRBD1 (5 bases). This CDR3 is built from 17 residues. Germline-derived CDR1 and CDR2 are LNHNV and YYDKDF (reference sequence). The V end was cut by 1 base, the J end by 3 bases, with 16 bases between. Here the CDR3 DNA reads TGTGCCACCAGCAGAGTCCTTGGGACGGCGAACAATCAGCCCCAGCATTTT. Translating it yields CATSRVLGTANNQPQHF.

In its sample, this clonotype was seen many times. This beta chain came through as a stray read in a library set up for alpha chains, and its size says little. The V call is TRBV18, the J call TRBJ2-3; no firm D call. V gave up 0 bases and J gave up 1 base, with 8 bases separating them. Germline V gene lookup returns CDR1 KGHSH and CDR2 LQKENI. The CDR3 length is 15 residues. As DNA, the CDR3 is TGTGCCAGCTCACCACCAGGATTGGGCACAGATACGCAGTATTTT. It yields the protein CASSPPGLGTDTQYF.